This TCR beta chain comes out of a study of response to subunit inactivated influenza vaccine. Worth noting for this clonotype: No antigen is known for it.

Study conclusions and caveats: Authors suggested each seasonal flu vaccination may recruit only limited numbers of new T cells.

V was trimmed by 6 bases and J by 1 base, leaving 12 bases between them. This CDR3 region has 14 residues. Each CDR3 protein gets one entry after TCRdb re-called the RT-PCR reads with MiXCR. The table records 490,000 or so distinct CDR3 sequences, around 8% of them present only once. This specimen was PBMCs from blood, taken about 24 months after vaccination. The rearrangement joins TRBV12-3 or TRBV12-4 to TRBJ2-5, with D possibly matching TRBD1 (6 bases). The receptor was isolated from a man aged 45-69 years who received an inactivated influenza vaccine. The CDR3: CASRTTGPQETQYF. In DNA form, the CDR3 reads TGTGCCAGCAGAACTACAGGGCCCCAAGAGACCCAGTACTTC.